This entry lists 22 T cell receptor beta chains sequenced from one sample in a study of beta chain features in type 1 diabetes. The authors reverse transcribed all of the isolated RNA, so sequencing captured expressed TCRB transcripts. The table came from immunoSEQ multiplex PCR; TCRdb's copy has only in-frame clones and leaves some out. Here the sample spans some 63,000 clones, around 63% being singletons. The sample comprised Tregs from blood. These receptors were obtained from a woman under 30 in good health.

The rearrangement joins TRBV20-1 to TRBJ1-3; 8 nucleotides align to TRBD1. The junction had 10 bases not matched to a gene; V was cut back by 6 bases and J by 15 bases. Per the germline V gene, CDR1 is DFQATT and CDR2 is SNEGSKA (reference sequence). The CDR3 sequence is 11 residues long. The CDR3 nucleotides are TGCAGTGCCCCTGACAGGGGCGCCAGATATTTT. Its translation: CSAPDRGARYF.

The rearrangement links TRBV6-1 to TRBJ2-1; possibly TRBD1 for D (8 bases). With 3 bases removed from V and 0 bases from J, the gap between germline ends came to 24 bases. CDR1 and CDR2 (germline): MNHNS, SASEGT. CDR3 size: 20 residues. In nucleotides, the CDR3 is TGTGCCAGCAGTGAGTGGGGCAGGGGGCGCCGCGGGAGCTCCTACAATGAGCAGTTCTTC. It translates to CASSEWGRGRRGSSYNEQFF.

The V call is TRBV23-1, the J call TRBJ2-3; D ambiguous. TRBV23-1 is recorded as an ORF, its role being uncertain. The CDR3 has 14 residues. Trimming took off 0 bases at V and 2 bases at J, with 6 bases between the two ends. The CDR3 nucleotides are TGCGCCAGCAGTCAATCACGGTTCACAGATACGCAGTATTTT. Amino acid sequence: CASSQSRFTDTQYF.

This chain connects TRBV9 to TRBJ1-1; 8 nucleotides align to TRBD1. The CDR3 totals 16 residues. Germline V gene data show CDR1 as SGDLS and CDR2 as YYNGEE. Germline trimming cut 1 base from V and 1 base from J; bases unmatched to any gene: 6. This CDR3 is CASSVIQGEQNTEAFF. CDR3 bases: TGTGCCAGCAGCGTAATACAGGGGGAGCAGAACACTGAAGCTTTCTTT.

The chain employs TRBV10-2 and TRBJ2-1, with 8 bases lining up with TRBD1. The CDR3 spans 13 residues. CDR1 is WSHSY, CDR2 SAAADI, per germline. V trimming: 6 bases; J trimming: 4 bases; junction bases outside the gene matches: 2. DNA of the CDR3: TGCGCCAGCAGGGGACAGGCTTACAATGAGCAGTTCTTC. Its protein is CASRGQAYNEQFF.

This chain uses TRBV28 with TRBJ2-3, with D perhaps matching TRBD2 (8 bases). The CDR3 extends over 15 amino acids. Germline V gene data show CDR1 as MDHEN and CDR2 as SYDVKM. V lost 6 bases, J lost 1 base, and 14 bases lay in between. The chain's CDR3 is CASRAGGLGTDTQYF. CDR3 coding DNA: TGTGCCAGCAGGGCAGGGGGACTAGGCACAGATACGCAGTATTTT.

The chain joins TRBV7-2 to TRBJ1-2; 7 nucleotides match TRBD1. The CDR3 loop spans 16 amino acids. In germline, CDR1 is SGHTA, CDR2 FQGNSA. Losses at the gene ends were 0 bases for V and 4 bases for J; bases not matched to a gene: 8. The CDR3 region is CASSLAGGLSTYGYTF. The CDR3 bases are TGTGCCAGCAGCTTAGCAGGGGGCCTATCAACCTATGGCTACACCTTC.

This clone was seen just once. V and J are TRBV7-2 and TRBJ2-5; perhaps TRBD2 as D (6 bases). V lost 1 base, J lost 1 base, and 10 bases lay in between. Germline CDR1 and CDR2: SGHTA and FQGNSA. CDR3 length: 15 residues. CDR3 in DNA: TGTGCCAGCAGCTTAGGGGCGGGGCCCCAAGAGACCCAGTACTTC. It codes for CASSLGAGPQETQYF.

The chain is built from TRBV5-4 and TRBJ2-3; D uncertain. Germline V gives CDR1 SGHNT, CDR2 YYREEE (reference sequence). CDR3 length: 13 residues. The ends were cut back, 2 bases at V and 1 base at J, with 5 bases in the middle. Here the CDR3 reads CASSLRGTDTQYF. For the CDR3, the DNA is TGTGCCAGCAGCTTACGGGGCACAGATACGCAGTATTTT.

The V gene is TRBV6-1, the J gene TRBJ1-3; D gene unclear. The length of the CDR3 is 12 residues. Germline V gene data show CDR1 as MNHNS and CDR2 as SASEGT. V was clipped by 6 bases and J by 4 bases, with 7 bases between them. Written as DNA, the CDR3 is TGTGCCAGCAGGACAAGCGGAAACACCATATATTTT. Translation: CASRTSGNTIYF.

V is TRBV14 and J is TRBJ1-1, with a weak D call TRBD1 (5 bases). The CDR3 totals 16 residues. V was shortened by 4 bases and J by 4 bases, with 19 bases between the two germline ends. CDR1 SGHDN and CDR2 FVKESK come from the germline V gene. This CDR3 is CASSPLLGRGITEAFF. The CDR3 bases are TGTGCCAGCAGCCCCCTGTTGGGGCGCGGAATCACTGAAGCTTTCTTT.

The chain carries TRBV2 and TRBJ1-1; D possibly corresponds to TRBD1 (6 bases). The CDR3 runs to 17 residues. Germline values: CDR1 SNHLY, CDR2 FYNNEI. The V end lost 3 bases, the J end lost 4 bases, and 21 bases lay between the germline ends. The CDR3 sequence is CASSEGQGGTRATEAFF. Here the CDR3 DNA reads TGTGCCAGCAGTGAGGGGCAGGGTGGGACACGGGCCACTGAAGCTTTCTTT.

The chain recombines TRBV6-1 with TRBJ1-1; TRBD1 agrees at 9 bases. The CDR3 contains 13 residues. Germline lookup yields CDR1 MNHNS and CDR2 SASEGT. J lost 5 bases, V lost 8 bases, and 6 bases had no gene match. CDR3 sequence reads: CASLGQGWTEAFF. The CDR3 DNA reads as TGTGCCAGCCTAGGACAGGGGTGGACTGAAGCTTTCTTT.

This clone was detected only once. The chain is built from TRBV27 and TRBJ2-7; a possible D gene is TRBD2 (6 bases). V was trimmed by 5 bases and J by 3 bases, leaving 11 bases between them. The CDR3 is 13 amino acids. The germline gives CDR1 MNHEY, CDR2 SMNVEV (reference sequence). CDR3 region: CASSKGLIYEQYF. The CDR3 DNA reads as TGTGCCAGCAGTAAGGGACTGATCTACGAGCAGTACTTC.

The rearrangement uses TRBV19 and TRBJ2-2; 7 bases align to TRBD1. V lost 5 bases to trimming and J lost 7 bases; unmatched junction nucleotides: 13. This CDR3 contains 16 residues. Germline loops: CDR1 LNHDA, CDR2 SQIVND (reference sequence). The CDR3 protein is CASSVRQGVFGGELFF. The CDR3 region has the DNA TGTGCCAGTAGTGTCCGACAGGGAGTGTTTGGCGGGGAGCTGTTTTTT.

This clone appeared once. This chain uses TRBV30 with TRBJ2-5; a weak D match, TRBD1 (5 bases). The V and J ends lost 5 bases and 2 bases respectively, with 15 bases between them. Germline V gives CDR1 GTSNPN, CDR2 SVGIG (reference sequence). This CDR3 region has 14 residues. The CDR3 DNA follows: TGTGCCTGGGCTCGTGGGGCCGGACAAGAGACCCAGTACTTC. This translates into CAWARGAGQETQYF.

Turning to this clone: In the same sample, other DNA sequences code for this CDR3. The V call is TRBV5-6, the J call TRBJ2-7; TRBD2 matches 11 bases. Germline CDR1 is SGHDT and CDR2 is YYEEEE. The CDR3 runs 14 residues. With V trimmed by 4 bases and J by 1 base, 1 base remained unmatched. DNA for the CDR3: TGTGCCAGCAGCCTAGCGGGAGGATCCTACGAGCAGTACTTC. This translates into CASSLAGGSYEQYF.

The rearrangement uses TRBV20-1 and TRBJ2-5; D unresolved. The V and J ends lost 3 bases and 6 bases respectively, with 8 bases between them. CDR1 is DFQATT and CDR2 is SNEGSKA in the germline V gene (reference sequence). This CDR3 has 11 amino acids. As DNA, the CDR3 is TGCAGTGCTAGTAACAGCCAGACCCAGTACTTC. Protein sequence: CSASNSQTQYF.

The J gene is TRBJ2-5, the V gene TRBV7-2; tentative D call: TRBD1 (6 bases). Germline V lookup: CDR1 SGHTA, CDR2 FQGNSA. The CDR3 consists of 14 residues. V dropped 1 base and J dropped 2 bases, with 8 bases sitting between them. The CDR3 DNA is TGTGCCAGCAGCTTAGAACAGGGACAAGAGACCCAGTACTTC. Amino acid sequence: CASSLEQGQETQYF.

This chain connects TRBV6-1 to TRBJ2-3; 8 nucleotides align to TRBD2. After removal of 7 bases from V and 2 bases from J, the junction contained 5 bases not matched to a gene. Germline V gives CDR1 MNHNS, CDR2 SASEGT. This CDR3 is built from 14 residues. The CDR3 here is CASTRLAPTDTQYF. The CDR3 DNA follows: TGTGCCAGCACCCGACTAGCGCCCACAGATACGCAGTATTTT.

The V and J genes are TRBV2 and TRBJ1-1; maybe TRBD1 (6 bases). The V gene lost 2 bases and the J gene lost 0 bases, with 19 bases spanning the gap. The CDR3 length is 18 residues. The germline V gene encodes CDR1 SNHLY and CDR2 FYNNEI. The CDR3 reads CASSERGAAARMNTEAFF. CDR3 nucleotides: TGTGCCAGCAGTGAACGGGGGGCAGCCGCGAGGATGAACACTGAAGCTTTCTTT.

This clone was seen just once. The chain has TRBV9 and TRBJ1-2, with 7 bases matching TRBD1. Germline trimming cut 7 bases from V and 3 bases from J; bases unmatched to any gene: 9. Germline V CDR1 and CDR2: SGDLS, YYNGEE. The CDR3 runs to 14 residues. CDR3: CASSRGQGDYGYTF. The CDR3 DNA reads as TGTGCCAGCTCTAGGGGGCAGGGGGACTATGGCTACACCTTC.